This T cell receptor (beta chain) was captured in a study of CD8 T cells in Susac syndrome. The RNA, about 0.45 to 1 ug, was put through reverse transcription using random hexamers. In TCRdb, the immunoSEQ multiplex PCR reads were re-called with MiXCR into one record per CDR3 protein. The sample contains under 200,000 distinct CDR3 sequences, 90% to 95% of which appear only once. The sample taken for sequencing was CD4+ T cells from PBMCs. This clonotype originated in a human donor in good health.

The CDR3: CSADSGSYAFF. CDR3 sequence (DNA): TGCAGTGCCGATTCCGGGAGCTACGCTTTCTTT. The J gene is TRBJ1-1, the V gene TRBV20-1; D not resolved. Germline V gene sequence: CDR1 DFQATT, CDR2 SNEGSKA (reference sequence). CDR3 length: 11 residues. The germline V and J ends were trimmed by 6 bases and 11 bases, with 16 bases remaining between them.